The clone carrying this TCR beta chain was seen just once. There are 16 residues in the CDR3. Losses at the gene ends were 7 bases for V and 1 base for J; bases not matched to a gene: 9. Germline assignment: CDR1 SGHRS and CDR2 YFSETQ. This specimen comes from a study of shared clonotypes between healthy human individuals. Assay: immunoSEQ multiplex PCR; the TCRdb copy retains only in-frame clones and omits some. The sample includes just over 2,000,000 clones, approximately 95% of them seen just once. The V and J genes are TRBV5-1 and TRBJ2-2; 8 bases align to TRBD1. The sequence came from a man younger than 35 in good health. The sequenced sample was naive CD4+ T cells sorted from blood. The subset was: CD45RA+ positively selected. This chain's CDR3 is CASALQGEVNTGELFF. DNA of the CDR3: TGCGCCAGCGCCTTACAGGGGGAAGTGAACACCGGGGAGCTGTTTTTT.